Below, one TCR beta chain is given with its context. Its antigen is still unknown. CDR3 size: 14 residues. V shed 4 bases, J shed 2 bases, and the junction held 5 bases outside the gene matches. CDR1 is LNHDA, CDR2 SQIVND, per germline (reference sequence). This sample was included in a study of T cell responses to AZD1222 COVID-19 vaccine. Measured with immunoSEQ multiplex PCR; TCRdb has only the in-frame clones, and not every one. Of 100,000 to 120,000 clones listed, roughly 87% are singletons. Study-wide results and limits: Repertoire sampling was restricted to post-peak T cell response timepoints.

This chain links TRBV19 with TRBJ2-7, with TRBD1 matching 7 bases. This sequence originates from an adult in good health. This material consisted of peripheral blood, taken on day 0 of AZD1222 vaccination. The DNA of the CDR3 is TGTGCCAGTAGTACTAGGGACAGACCCTACGAGCAGTACTTC. Its protein product is CASSTRDRPYEQYF.